A selection of T cell receptor beta chains follows, all from one sample in a study of T cells in Graves' hyperthyroidism and ophthalmopathy. One entry per CDR3 protein results from TCRdb running MiXCR on the multiplex PCR reads. The sample carries a few hundred thousand distinct CDR3 sequences, 40% to 50% recorded once. Source material: peripheral blood or thyroid tissue (not recorded which). Receptors originate from an adult woman with Graves' disease, either hyperthyroidism or ophthalmopathy (not recorded which). CDR3s include the opening cysteine and the closing phenylalanine or tryptophan. The order of the fields is V gene, D gene, J gene, clone size, CDR3 protein, CDR3 DNA. A D gene is named only where the DNA matches it firmly. Only part of the rows carry a size: once, few, many, or a class if the clone is expanded.

V: TRBV20-1
D: -
J: TRBJ2-7
size: -
CDR3: CSAPPGQLYEQYF
DNA: TGCAGTGCCCCCCCCGGACAGCTCTACGAGCAGTACTTC

V: TRBV7-2
D: TRBD2
J: TRBJ2-2
size: -
CDR3: CASTLAGVGTGELFF
DNA: TGTGCCAGCACCTTAGCGGGAGTGGGCACCGGGGAGCTGTTTTTT

V: TRBV11-2
D: -
J: TRBJ2-2
size: many
CDR3: CASSLDQIPNTGELFF
DNA: TGTGCCAGCAGCTTAGATCAAATCCCTAACACCGGGGAGCTGTTTTTT

V: TRBV28
D: -
J: TRBJ1-2
size: few
CDR3: CASSLLGNYGYTF
DNA: TGTGCCAGCAGTTTGTTGGGTAACTATGGCTACACCTTC

V: TRBV7-2
D: TRBD1
J: TRBJ1-6
size: few
CDR3: CASSRDQGADSPLHF
DNA: TGTGCCAGCAGCAGAGACCAGGGGGCGGATTCACCCCTCCACTTT

V: TRBV18
D: -
J: TRBJ2-5
size: few
CDR3: CASSPFTGPQETQYF
DNA: TGTGCCAGCTCACCGTTCACAGGGCCCCAAGAGACCCAGTACTTC

V: TRBV19
D: -
J: TRBJ1-2
size: few
CDR3: CASSPRGIRGYTF
DNA: TGTGCCAGTAGTCCCCGGGGGATTCGGGGCTACACCTTC

V: TRBV4-2
D: -
J: TRBJ1-2
size: -
CDR3: CASSQDPTSLSYTF
DNA: TGTGCCAGCAGCCAAGATCCTACATCTTTGAGCTACACCTTC

V: TRBV10-3
D: TRBD1
J: TRBJ2-5
size: once
CDR3: CAITTPRQGASVGETQYF
DNA: TGTGCCATCACCACCCCCCGACAGGGGGCGTCGGTCGGTGAGACCCAGTACTTC

V: TRBV5-8
D: -
J: TRBJ1-4
size: many
CDR3: CASSRRSSEKLFF
DNA: TGTGCCAGCAGCCGACGGTCAAGTGAAAAACTGTTTTTT

V: TRBV6-1
D: -
J: TRBJ2-2
size: many
CDR3: CASSEAASGAGELFF
DNA: TGTGCCAGCAGTGAAGCCGCCTCGGGTGCTGGGGAGCTGTTTTTT

V: TRBV24-1
D: TRBD1
J: TRBJ1-5
size: -
CDR3: CATSETGDGLNQPQHF
DNA: TGTGCCACCAGTGAGACAGGGGACGGTCTGAATCAGCCCCAGCATTTT

V: TRBV10-1
D: -
J: TRBJ1-5
size: -
CDR3: CASSESVGQPQHF
DNA: TGCGCCAGCAGTGAGTCGGTGGGTCAGCCCCAGCATTTT

V: TRBV29-1
D: TRBD1
J: TRBJ2-7
size: many
CDR3: CSVDGQGYEQYF
DNA: TGCAGCGTCGACGGACAGGGCTACGAGCAGTACTTC

V: TRBV3-1
D: -
J: TRBJ2-5
size: few
CDR3: CASSQVTGPQETQYF
DNA: TGTGCCAGCAGCCAAGTTACCGGGCCTCAAGAGACCCAGTACTTC

V: TRBV2
D: -
J: TRBJ2-5
size: -
CDR3: CASSLSGEETQYF
DNA: TGTGCCAGCAGCCTTTCGGGAGAAGAGACCCAGTACTTC

V: TRBV6-5
D: -
J: TRBJ1-4
size: few
CDR3: CASSYSETANNEKLFF
DNA: TGTGCCAGCAGTTACTCGGAAACTGCTAATAATGAAAAACTGTTTTTT

V: TRBV7-8
D: -
J: TRBJ1-5
size: -
CDR3: CASSLREGLGQPQHF
DNA: TGTGCCAGCAGCTTAAGGGAGGGGCTCGGGCAGCCCCAGCATTTT

V: TRBV5-1
D: TRBD1
J: TRBJ1-3
size: -
CDR3: CASSVTGQGNSGNTIYF
DNA: TGTGCCAGCAGCGTTACGGGACAGGGCAACTCTGGAAACACCATATATTTT

V: TRBV7-2
D: -
J: TRBJ2-7
size: few
CDR3: CASRGTGSFYEQYF
DNA: TGTGCCAGCAGGGGAACAGGGAGCTTCTACGAGCAGTACTTC

V: TRBV12-3/TRBV12-4
D: -
J: TRBJ2-7
size: -
CDR3: CAGSYQKSYEQYF
DNA: TGTGCCGGCAGTTACCAGAAAAGCTACGAGCAGTACTTC

V: TRBV7-8
D: -
J: TRBJ2-7
size: -
CDR3: CASRLRGPGPYEQYF
DNA: TGTGCCAGCAGATTAAGGGGACCGGGACCATACGAGCAGTACTTC

V: TRBV12-3/TRBV12-4
D: -
J: TRBJ1-5
size: many
CDR3: CASSSGRSNQPQHF
DNA: TGTGCCAGCAGTTCAGGACGGAGCAATCAGCCCCAGCATTTT

V: TRBV28
D: -
J: TRBJ1-2
size: few
CDR3: CACRLGEAYGYTF
DNA: TGTGCCTGCAGGCTCGGGGAGGCCTATGGCTACACCTTC

V: TRBV28
D: TRBD1
J: TRBJ2-6
size: -
CDR3: CASTTGTGVSGANVLTF
DNA: TGTGCCAGTACGACCGGGACAGGGGTCTCTGGGGCCAACGTCCTGACTTTC

V: TRBV29-1
D: TRBD2
J: TRBJ2-7
size: few
CDR3: CSVGSGTSGFVEQYF
DNA: TGCAGCGTTGGATCCGGGACTAGCGGGTTTGTCGAGCAGTACTTC

V: TRBV6-2/TRBV6-3
D: -
J: TRBJ2-5
size: few
CDR3: CASSYSRTAFQETQYF
DNA: TGTGCCAGCAGTTACTCGCGAACAGCCTTCCAAGAGACCCAGTACTTC

V: TRBV10-2
D: -
J: TRBJ2-7
size: few
CDR3: CASSERGPEQYF
DNA: TGCGCCAGCAGTGAGCGAGGACCCGAGCAGTACTTC

V: TRBV7-2
D: -
J: TRBJ2-1
size: -
CDR3: CASSLDPQFF
DNA: TGTGCCAGCAGCTTAGACCCGCAGTTCTTC

V: TRBV5-1
D: TRBD1
J: TRBJ1-1
size: -
CDR3: CASSPGQSIHEAFF
DNA: TGCGCCAGCAGCCCGGGACAGTCGATACATGAGGCTTTCTTT

V: TRBV6-6
D: -
J: TRBJ2-7
size: -
CDR3: CASPVNEQYF
DNA: TGTGCCAGCCCCGTCAACGAGCAGTACTTC

V: TRBV6-6
D: -
J: TRBJ2-5
size: many
CDR3: CASSATGKQETQYF
DNA: TGTGCCAGCAGTGCGACTGGAAAGCAAGAGACCCAGTACTTC

V: TRBV9
D: -
J: TRBJ1-4
size: many
CDR3: CASSFRDKATNEKLFF
DNA: TGTGCCAGCAGCTTCCGGGACAAAGCAACTAATGAAAAACTGTTTTTT

V: TRBV10-3
D: -
J: TRBJ1-5
size: -
CDR3: CAISPDRKAQHF
DNA: TGTGCCATCAGTCCCGACCGAAAAGCCCAGCATTTT

V: TRBV10-3
D: -
J: TRBJ1-1
size: -
CDR3: CAISRGTGNMNTEAFF
DNA: TGTGCCATCAGTCGGGGAACAGGGAATATGAACACTGAAGCTTTCTTT

V: TRBV20-1
D: -
J: TRBJ1-2
size: -
CDR3: CSAEGGGRRGYTF
DNA: TGCAGTGCGGAGGGGGGGGGTAGACGGGGCTACACCTTC

V: TRBV7-3
D: -
J: TRBJ1-2
size: -
CDR3: CTSSLEGPLGYTF
DNA: TGCACCAGCAGCTTAGAAGGACCGCTTGGCTACACCTTC

V: TRBV7-8
D: TRBD1
J: TRBJ1-6
size: -
CDR3: CASSIGQGISPLHF
DNA: TGTGCCAGCAGCATCGGACAGGGGATTTCACCCCTCCACTTT

V: TRBV12-3/TRBV12-4
D: -
J: TRBJ1-1
size: many
CDR3: CASSFFSASFRTEAFF
DNA: TGTGCCAGCAGCTTCTTCTCGGCCAGTTTTCGCACTGAAGCTTTCTTT

V: TRBV6-1
D: TRBD2
J: TRBJ2-7
size: -
CDR3: CASGIAGYEQYF
DNA: TGTGCCAGCGGAATAGCGGGCTACGAGCAGTACTTC